Below, one T cell receptor (beta chain) is given with its context. Its binding antigen is unknown. No much larger clone exists at a distance of one base, and base qualities are not known. The data stem from a study of blood T cell repertoires in COVID-19 (dated by TCRdb to 2018 to 2021). Broadly, across the study: Samples covering the acute and convalescent phases of COVID-19 were provided by collaborators in the United States, Italy and Spain. The samples were drawn from the first 160 participants of the ongoing ImmuneRACE study and from 950 to 1,500 subjects provided by 6 global collaborators. Nearly every sample came with metadata listing a de-identified subject ID, COVID-19 status, age in years and sex. The repertoires were made available in a free public database intended to serve as a resource for research on the immune response to SARS-CoV-2. The prospective study material was composed of cDNA or gDNA derived from T cells, B-cell-depleted T cells, or PBMCs. Deeply sampled blood TCRbeta repertoires from subjects exposed to, actively infected with, or recovered from COVID-19 were included in the dataset. Where available, HLA class I and class II types were taken from metadata supplied by the sample provider and were not determined by assay-based typing.

One collaborating source in Seattle enrolled patients while the patients were actively infected and followed the patients over time throughout the course of disease. The collaborating institutions used their own protocols to collect whole blood in K2EDTA tubes. For TCRbeta analysis, collaborators shipped samples in one of three forms: frozen whole blood, isolated PBMCs, or DNA extracted from either of those sample types. TCRbeta CDR3 regions were amplified from genomic DNA using the immunoSEQ Assay, a bias-controlled multiplex PCR. In the original analysis: Nucleated cell counts per sample were estimated from amplification of reference gene primers within the assay. To quantify the absolute abundance of each unique TCRbeta CDR3 rearrangement, sequence reads were collapsed and filtered. For each sample, productive Simpson clonality was calculated as the square root of Simpson's diversity index across productive rearrangements. Held by TCRdb, this immuneACCESS table contains in-frame sequences only and omits some clones. Under half of the omission traces to an unresolved V gene where checked; the cause of the rest is unknown. V and J calls and clone size follow that table, whereas D and trimming were derived from the DNA. In this sample the table shows tens of thousands of clones, approximately 88% of which occur a single time. The ten largest clones add up to approximately 16% of the sample.

What the research found in general, with its limitations: Clinical and demographic metadata were provided uncurated, with the amount varying by source and participant.

CDR1 and CDR2, looked up from the germline V gene, are SGHRS and YFSETQ. Inclusive of the bounding cysteine and phenylalanine, the CDR3 is 14 residues long. Only CDR3 DNA remains: 42 bases, in frame from the first base. Trimming takes 4 bases off V and 4 bases off J; junction bases not matched to a gene: 3. Sequenced sample: peripheral blood. The sequence came from a woman aged 60 to 75 with COVID-19, enrolled during active disease. This receptor chain uses TRBV5-1 and TRBJ2-3, with 10 bases aligning to TRBD2. The CDR3 in this case is CASSDSGGSDTQYF. The DNA is TGCGCCAGCAGCGATAGCGGGGGGTCAGATACGCAGTATTTT.